Listed below are T cell receptor beta chains from one sample, sequenced in a study of PD-1 blockade in classical Hodgkin lymphoma. The protocol was immunoSEQ multiplex PCR, while the TCRdb copy is restricted to in-frame clones and leaves out a portion. This sample has tens of thousands of clones, with 75% to 85% found just once. The sample here was peripheral blood mononuclear cells (PBMCs), taken before the second cycle of nivolumab. The receptors originated from a human donor with classical Hodgkin lymphoma. Both conserved end residues are part of each CDR3. D genes are given only for firm matches. The size entry is marked missing in some rows and otherwise reads once, few, many or a size class.

TRBV2,NA,TRBJ1-2,few,CASSEVRYLEGYTF,TGTGCCAGCAGTGAAGTCCGCTATCTGGAAGGCTACACCTTC
TRBV7-8,NA,TRBJ2-3,NA,CASSLTRAGTDTQYF,TGTGCCAGCAGCTTAACCCGGGCGGGCACAGATACGCAGTATTTT
TRBV10-1,NA,TRBJ2-1,NA,CASSETRTGEGCNEQFF,TGCGCCAGCAGCGAAACCAGGACTGGGGAAGGTTGCAATGAGCAGTTCTTC
TRBV6-5,NA,TRBJ2-1,NA,CASSYGGQPSYNEQFF,TGTGCCAGCAGTTACGGGGGACAACCCTCCTACAATGAGCAGTTCTTC
TRBV19,TRBD2,TRBJ2-1,once,CASSIEGLEYNEQFF,TGTGCCAGTAGTATCGAGGGACTAGAGTACAATGAGCAGTTCTTC
TRBV4-3,TRBD2,TRBJ2-1,once,CASSQVSTGLAGGPYNEQFF,TGCGCCAGCAGCCAAGTATCTACGGGCCTAGCGGGAGGGCCCTACAATGAGCAGTTCTTC
TRBV2,NA,TRBJ1-1,NA,CASSKDTHNTEAFF,TGTGCCAGCAGTAAGGACACGCACAACACTGAAGCTTTCTTT
TRBV11-3,TRBD1,TRBJ2-2,NA,CASAQTGLGELFF,TGTGCCAGCGCCCAGACAGGGCTAGGGGAGCTGTTTTTT
TRBV6-1,TRBD2,TRBJ2-1,NA,CASGTKGRFF,TGTGCCAGCGGGACTAAAGGTCGGTTCTTC
TRBV5-1,TRBD1,TRBJ1-1,NA,CASSFTGQVNTEAFF,TGCGCCAGCAGCTTTACGGGACAGGTGAACACTGAAGCCTTCTTT
TRBV7-9,NA,TRBJ2-5,NA,CASQGEEETQYF,TGTGCCAGCCAGGGGGAGGAAGAGACCCAGTACTTC
TRBV6-1,NA,TRBJ2-2,NA,CASSERILGELFF,TGTGCCAGCAGTGAACGGATTTTAGGGGAGCTGTTTTTT
TRBV7-9,TRBD1,TRBJ1-6,NA,CASSLVLRGLHNSPLHF,TGTGCCAGCAGCTTAGTCTTGAGGGGGCTGCATAATTCACCCCTCCACTTT
TRBV4-1,TRBD1,TRBJ1-2,NA,CASSHPSGQADTNYGYTF,TGCGCCAGCAGCCATCCGTCGGGACAGGCCGATACTAACTATGGCTACACCTTC
TRBV9,NA,TRBJ2-2,NA,CASSGPGELFF,TGTGCCAGCAGCGGACCCGGGGAGCTGTTTTTT
TRBV6-1,NA,TRBJ2-1,few,CASSVGLGMNNEQFF,TGTGCCAGCAGTGTCGGCTTGGGGATGAACAATGAGCAGTTCTTC
TRBV12-5,TRBD1,TRBJ1-5,NA,CASGLGQGPQPQHF,TGTGCTAGTGGTTTGGGACAGGGGCCTCAGCCCCAGCATTTT
TRBV13,TRBD2,TRBJ2-7,few,CASSLGLAGPPEQYF,TGTGCCAGCAGCTTAGGCCTAGCGGGACCCCCAGAGCAGTACTTC
TRBV4-1,NA,TRBJ2-2,NA,CASSPLTNTGELFF,TGCGCCAGCAGCCCCCTTACGAACACCGGGGAGCTGTTTTTT
TRBV4-3,NA,TRBJ2-1,NA,CASSQAPQGRNEQFF,TGCGCCAGCAGCCAAGCCCCGCAGGGGCGCAATGAGCAGTTCTTC
TRBV7-3,NA,TRBJ2-5,NA,CASSYGQGATQYF,TGTGCCAGCAGCTATGGACAAGGGGCGACCCAGTACTTC
TRBV30,NA,TRBJ2-7,NA,CAWGLTYEQYF,TGTGCCTGGGGACTCACCTACGAGCAGTACTTC
TRBV7-9,NA,TRBJ1-5,medium-sized,CASSLGPNQPQHF,TGTGCCAGCAGCTTAGGCCCTAATCAGCCCCAGCATTTT
TRBV30,NA,TRBJ2-3,NA,CAWGTDGETQYF,TGTGCCTGGGGTACCGACGGGGAGACGCAGTATTTT
TRBV10-3,NA,TRBJ1-2,NA,CAITPTEKDGYTF,TGTGCCATCACCCCGACAGAAAAAGACGGCTACACCTTC
TRBV7-6,TRBD2,TRBJ2-5,NA,CASSWGLAGGETQYF,TGTGCCAGCAGCTGGGGACTAGCGGGGGGGGAGACCCAGTACTTC
TRBV5-4,TRBD2,TRBJ2-1,NA,CASSPRGAALLQQFF,TGTGCCAGCAGCCCGCGGGGGGCCGCACTATTACAGCAGTTCTTC
TRBV9,NA,TRBJ1-3,NA,CASSTRGGEGYGNTIYF,TGTGCCAGCAGCACCCGAGGGGGGGAAGGGTATGGAAACACCATATATTTT
TRBV11-3,NA,TRBJ1-2,NA,CASSLDRSYGYTF,TGTGCCAGCAGCTTAGATAGGAGCTATGGCTACACCTTC
TRBV6-5,NA,TRBJ1-1,NA,CASSYSSNTEAFF,TGTGCCAGCAGTTACTCTAGCAATACTGAAGCTTTCTTT
TRBV15,TRBD1,TRBJ2-5,few,CATSTKGAETQYF,TGTGCCACCAGCACAAAGGGGGCAGAGACCCAGTACTTC
TRBV7-9,TRBD1,TRBJ2-4,NA,CASSTYRDRENIQYF,TGTGCCAGCAGCACTTACCGGGACAGAGAAAACATTCAGTACTTC
TRBV5-1,NA,TRBJ2-2,NA,CASSLQRANTGELFF,TGCGCCAGCAGCTTGCAGAGGGCGAACACCGGGGAGCTGTTTTTT
TRBV29-1,NA,TRBJ1-1,few,CSVVSGDAKTEAFF,TGCAGCGTTGTATCGGGGGACGCCAAGACTGAAGCTTTCTTT
TRBV5-1,NA,TRBJ2-2,few,CASSNRDGNTGELFF,TGCGCCAGCAGCAACCGGGACGGGAACACCGGGGAGCTGTTTTTT
TRBV11-2,NA,TRBJ1-3,NA,CASSLPGSSGNTIYF,TGTGCCAGCAGCCTTCCGGGGAGCTCTGGAAACACCATATATTTT
TRBV5-4,NA,TRBJ1-5,NA,CASSLDREPQHF,TGTGCCAGCAGCTTGGATCGGGAGCCCCAGCATTTT
TRBV28,NA,TRBJ2-7,NA,CASSPPGFQQYF,TGTGCCAGCAGTCCACCGGGGTTTCAGCAGTACTTC
TRBV30,TRBD1,TRBJ2-5,NA,CAWIPRQGRRETQYF,TGTGCCTGGATCCCTCGACAGGGACGGAGAGAGACCCAGTACTTC
TRBV11-3,NA,TRBJ1-1,NA,CASTPVMNTEAFF,TGTGCCAGCACACCAGTTATGAACACTGAAGCTTTCTTT
TRBV6-1,TRBD1,TRBJ2-3,NA,CASSEAGQGLSGTDTQYF,TGTGCCAGCAGTGAAGCGGGACAGGGCCTAAGTGGCACAGATACGCAGTATTTT
TRBV7-9,TRBD1,TRBJ2-1,NA,CASSLTGGPNYNEQFF,TGTGCCAGCAGCCTAACAGGGGGACCCAATTACAATGAGCAGTTCTTC
TRBV5-1,NA,TRBJ2-5,NA,CASSPEAGRETQYF,TGCGCCAGCAGCCCAGAGGCAGGGCGGGAGACCCAGTACTTC
TRBV4-3,NA,TRBJ2-7,NA,CASSQEPGGTYEQYF,TGCGCCAGCAGCCAAGAGCCCGGAGGGACCTACGAGCAGTACTTC
TRBV19,TRBD2,TRBJ2-5,NA,CASSTRTATGTSEETQYF,TGTGCCAGTAGTACCCGGACAGCGACCGGGACTAGCGAAGAGACCCAGTACTTC
TRBV30,TRBD1,TRBJ1-2,NA,CAWSRPDRDAYGYTF,TGTGCCTGGAGTAGACCCGACAGGGATGCATATGGCTACACCTTC
TRBV11-2,NA,TRBJ2-3,few,CASSLEGTDTQYF,TGTGCCAGCAGCTTAGAAGGGACCGATACGCAGTATTTT
TRBV4-1,NA,TRBJ2-1,NA,CASTRRRVGQFF,TGCGCCAGCACTCGCCGGAGAGTAGGGCAGTTCTTC
TRBV30,NA,TRBJ2-5,NA,CAWTGEETQYF,TGTGCCTGGACGGGGGAAGAGACCCAGTACTTC
TRBV19,TRBD1,TRBJ2-3,NA,CASSISGTGVDTQYF,TGTGCCAGTAGTATTTCCGGGACAGGGGTAGATACGCAGTATTTT
TRBV20-1,NA,TRBJ1-4,NA,CSASKEKLFF,TGCAGTGCTAGTAAAGAAAAACTGTTTTTT
TRBV30,NA,TRBJ1-1,NA,CAWTEAGKAFF,TGTGCCTGGACCGAGGCAGGAAAAGCTTTCTTT
TRBV7-3,TRBD1,TRBJ1-1,few,CASSLEGGQQAFF,TGTGCCAGCAGCTTAGAAGGGGGCCAACAGGCTTTCTTT
TRBV7-9,NA,TRBJ1-3,NA,CASSFGGQGIYSGNTIYF,TGTGCCAGCAGCTTTGGGGGGCAGGGCATTTACTCTGGAAACACCATATATTTT
TRBV7-2,NA,TRBJ2-1,NA,CASSLGWRNNEQFF,TGTGCCAGCAGCTTGGGGTGGAGGAACAATGAGCAGTTCTTC
TRBV15,NA,TRBJ1-2,NA,CATSRDRGCGKTYGYTF,TGTGCCACCAGCCGTGATCGAGGGTGTGGAAAGACCTATGGCTACACCTTC
TRBV29-1,TRBD1,TRBJ2-4,NA,CSVEEMGTVRNIQYF,TGCAGCGTTGAAGAAATGGGGACAGTAAGGAACATTCAGTACTTC
TRBV18,NA,TRBJ1-4,NA,CASSPREGEKLFF,TGTGCCAGCTCACCCAGGGAGGGCGAAAAACTGTTTTTT
TRBV7-9,NA,TRBJ1-2,NA,CASSFESSYGYTF,TGTGCCAGCAGCTTTGAGAGCAGCTATGGCTACACCTTC
TRBV15,NA,TRBJ1-3,NA,CATSREGRAGNTIYF,TGTGCCACCAGCAGAGAGGGGCGGGCAGGAAACACCATATATTTT